This T cell receptor (beta chain) was identified during a study of human T cells and chemical hapten exposure listed by TCRdb under 2021. Notes on the research overall: Libraries were pooled for sequencing, and per-sample TCR yields varied mainly because of small differences in library volumes within the pool. The study tracked peripheral blood TCR repertoire changes in vivo during primary and secondary sensitization to the hapten diphenylcyclopropenone (DPC) in alopecia patients. From each blood RNA sample, both TCR alpha and TCR beta chains were sequenced.

The paper as a whole reports these results and caveats: After repeated subsampling, changes were observed in the strength of the expansion versus patch-test correlation and in the threshold at which the correlation became significant. DPC sensitization did not change the number of TCRs with a frequency above 1 in 1000, and there was no evidence of changes in global repertoire structure.

Trimming removed 5 bases from V and 5 bases from J, leaving 5 bases between the germline ends. From the cysteine up to the phenylalanine, the CDR3 has a length of 11 residues. Only CDR3 DNA is held: 33 bases, read in frame from base 1. CDR1 and CDR2 are read off the germline V gene as SGHVS and FQNEAQ. In the case of this clonotype: There is no known antigen for this receptor. Base qualities are not at hand, and no much larger clone is one base apart.

What this sample's time point label stands for: healthy volunteer bleed at 2 weeks. Total RNA was isolated from unfractionated whole blood collected in Tempus Blood RNA tubes. About 5 healthy volunteers were used as TCR sequencing controls and were bled at day 0, 2 weeks and 6 weeks. To prepare the library, RACE was applied. Sequencing instrument: NextSeq 500. During library preparation, unique molecular identifiers were attached to individual cDNA molecules so that TCRs could be counted in a quantitative, reproducible way. The study's own analysis went as follows. The median number of TCRs per sample was some 100,000, ranging from 23,224 to 690,600. The Decombinator software suite was used to annotate V, J and CDR3 in the TCR reads. For PS versus PT1 abundance plots, all samples were subsampled to the same number of TCRs (28,000). Expanded TCRs were defined as absent before sensitization and observed at least eight times at the 2-week time point. TCRdb applied fastp at Q25 and MiXCR to the public reads, then kept only in-frame beta chains. A single entry per CDR3 protein holds the most common genes and DNA from its merged rows. These V and J calls rely on TCRdb rather than the paper's analysis. This sample has roughly 30,000 distinct CDR3 sequences in its table, and around 7% of those were observed once. 9.9% of the sample comes from the top ten.

The TCR was taken from a human donor in good health. Some clones in this sample may be carry-over from other donors' samples. What was sequenced was whole blood. This chain joins TRBV7-8 to TRBJ2-3; no D gene is confidently identified. At the DNA level, the sequence is TGTGCCAGCAGCCAAGGAGATACGCAGTATTTT. It translates as CASSQGDTQYF. The full variable domain, with segments outside the CDR3 supplied by the reference TRBV7-8 and TRBJ2-3 proteins, appears as GAGVSQSPRYKVAKRGQDVALRCDPISGHVSLFWYQQALGQGPEFLTYFQNEAQLDKSGLPSDRFFAERPEGSVSTLKIQRTQQEDSAVYLCASSQGDTQYFGPGTRLTVL.